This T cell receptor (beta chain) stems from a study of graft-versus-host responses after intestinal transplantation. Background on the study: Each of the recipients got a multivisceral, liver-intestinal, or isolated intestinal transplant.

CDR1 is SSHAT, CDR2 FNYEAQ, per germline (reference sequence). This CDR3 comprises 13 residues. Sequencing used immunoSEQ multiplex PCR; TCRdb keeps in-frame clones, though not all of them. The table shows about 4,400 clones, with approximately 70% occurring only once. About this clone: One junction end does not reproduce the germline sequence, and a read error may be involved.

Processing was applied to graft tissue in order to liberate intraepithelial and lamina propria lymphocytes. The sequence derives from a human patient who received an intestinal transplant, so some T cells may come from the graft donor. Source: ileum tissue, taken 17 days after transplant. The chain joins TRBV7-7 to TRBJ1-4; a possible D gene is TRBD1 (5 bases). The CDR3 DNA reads TGTGCTAGCAGCCAGACAGATAATGAAAAACTGTTTTTT. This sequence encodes CASSQTDNEKLFF.